The source of this T cell receptor beta chain is a study of response to subunit inactivated influenza vaccine. Findings of the study overall: Researchers suggested that each seasonal influenza vaccination recruits few new T cells.

With respect to this clonotype: Its antigen is still unknown.

The germline gives CDR1 DFQATT, CDR2 SNEGSKA (reference sequence). The length of the CDR3 is 14 residues. The V segment lost 6 bases and the J segment 7 bases; nucleotides outside the gene matches: 8. Via MiXCR, TCRdb re-called the RT-PCR reads, giving one row per CDR3 protein. The sample yields about 700,000 distinct CDR3 sequences, less than 15% seen once. The gene calls are TRBV20-1 and TRBJ1-4; TRBD1 agrees at 10 bases. The source is a man aged 50 or older who received an inactivated influenza vaccine. The specimen was PBMCs from blood, collected less than 15 days before vaccination. This CDR3 reads CSAIAGTGVEKLFF. The CDR3 DNA reads as TGCAGTGCCATCGCCGGGACAGGGGTTGAAAAACTGTTTTTT.